This is a list of T cell receptor beta chains from one sample in a study of cytomegalovirus exposure and HLA in healthy donors. TCRdb keeps only in-frame clones here, not all; method: immunoSEQ multiplex PCR. The table includes some 340,000 clones, about 90% detected once. Sequenced: PBMCs. These receptors came from a woman aged 25 to 45 in good health and CMV-seropositive. Both conserved end residues are part of each CDR3. A D gene is named only where the DNA matches it firmly. Some rows mark clone size as missing; the rest say once, few, many or name a class of expanded clone.

d_gene | j_gene | abundance | v_gene | CDR3nt | CDR3aa
NA | TRBJ1-5 | few | TRBV7-6 | TGTGCCAGCAGCTTACTTAATCAGCCCCAGCATTTT | CASSLLNQPQHF
TRBD1 | TRBJ2-2 | NA | TRBV7-9 | TGTGCCAGCAGCCAAACCACAGGGGGCTCCGGGGAGCTGTTTTTT | CASSQTTGGSGELFF
TRBD2 | TRBJ2-5 | NA | TRBV5-1 | TGCGCCAGCAGCTCCGCCCCGACTAGCACGGAGACCCAGTACTTC | CASSSAPTSTETQYF
NA | TRBJ2-7 | NA | TRBV27 | TGTGCCAGCAGTTTATCCGAACAGTACGAGCAGTACTTC | CASSLSEQYEQYF
TRBD2 | TRBJ2-1 | NA | TRBV19 | TGTGCCAGTAAAACTAGCGGGATCTCCTACAATGAGCAGTTCTTC | CASKTSGISYNEQFF
NA | TRBJ2-2 | NA | TRBV4-3 | TGCGCCAGCAGCCAACCGACAAGACGAGGCACCGGGGAGCTGTTTTTT | CASSQPTRRGTGELFF
TRBD1 | TRBJ2-7 | NA | TRBV5-4 | TGTGCCAGCAGCCCGGGACAGGGGGCCCAGAGAGAGCAGTACTTC | CASSPGQGAQREQYF
NA | TRBJ2-7 | NA | TRBV6-5 | TGTGCCAGCAGTTCGCAAAGTGTATCCTACGAGCAGTACTTC | CASSSQSVSYEQYF
NA | TRBJ2-1 | NA | TRBV5-1 | TGCGCCAGCAGCGGCCGGGGTGGATCCTACAATGAGCAGTTCTTC | CASSGRGGSYNEQFF
TRBD2 | TRBJ2-1 | NA | TRBV19 | TGTGCCAGTAGTATAGATGGGGCTAGCGGGAGGTCTTCCTACAATGAGCAGTTCTTC | CASSIDGASGRSSYNEQFF
NA | TRBJ2-3 | NA | TRBV2 | TGTGCCAGCAGTCGTCGGGTGAGCACAGATACGCAGTATTTT | CASSRRVSTDTQYF
TRBD1 | TRBJ1-6 | NA | TRBV5-1 | TGCGCCAGCAGCTTGGGAAACGGAGGGGGCGGAGGGTCACCCCTCCACTTT | CASSLGNGGGGGSPLHF
TRBD1 | TRBJ1-5 | NA | TRBV19 | TGTGCCAGTAGTACATCGACAGGGGCAAACAATCAGCCCCAGCATTTT | CASSTSTGANNQPQHF
NA | TRBJ1-5 | NA | TRBV2 | TGTGCCAGCAGTGATGGCAGGGGCGCGGGTCAGCCCCAGCATTTT | CASSDGRGAGQPQHF
TRBD2 | TRBJ2-3 | NA | TRBV6-1 | TGTGCCAGCAGTGAAGTTATCGGGGGGGGCATAGATACGCAGTATTTT | CASSEVIGGGIDTQYF
NA | TRBJ2-1 | NA | TRBV5-1 | TGCGCCAGCAGCTTGGCCGGGGGCGCCTACAATGAGCAGTTCTTC | CASSLAGGAYNEQFF
NA | TRBJ2-3 | NA | TRBV7-3 | TGTGCCAGCACCCTAGGGACGGGAGCTAGCACAGATACGCAGTATTTT | CASTLGTGASTDTQYF
NA | TRBJ1-1 | NA | TRBV6-5 | TGTGCCAGCAGCCCAACAGGGACTGAAGCTTTCTTT | CASSPTGTEAFF
NA | TRBJ1-2 | NA | TRBV2 | TGTGCCAGCAGTGACGGCAGCAACTATGGCTACACCTTC | CASSDGSNYGYTF
NA | TRBJ2-1 | NA | TRBV9 | TGTGCCAGCAGCGTAGAGGGATCGTTAAATGAGCAGTTCTTC | CASSVEGSLNEQFF
TRBD1 | TRBJ1-1 | NA | TRBV9 | TGTGCCAGCAGCGTAGGGACAGGGACGAACACTGAAGCTTTCTTT | CASSVGTGTNTEAFF
TRBD1 | TRBJ1-2 | NA | TRBV30 | TGTGCCTACGAACGACACGGACAGGGGATTTACACCTTC | CAYERHGQGIYTF
NA | TRBJ1-1 | NA | TRBV5-1 | TGCGCCAGCAGCTTGGGGGCGGGCCAGACTGAAGCTTTCTTT | CASSLGAGQTEAFF
NA | TRBJ2-1 | once | TRBV6-1 | TGTGCCAGCAGTGAAGGTAGATACAATGAGCAGTTCTTC | CASSEGRYNEQFF
NA | TRBJ2-7 | NA | TRBV5-6 | TGTGCCAGCAGGCCCACGGCAGGGGAGGGTTACGAGCAGTACTTC | CASRPTAGEGYEQYF
NA | TRBJ2-3 | NA | TRBV13 | TGTGCCAGCAGCTTGTTAGGGGATACGCAGTATTTT | CASSLLGDTQYF
TRBD1 | TRBJ2-2 | NA | TRBV7-6 | TGTGCCAGCAGCTTAGGACAGGGTACCACCGGGGAGCTGTTTTTT | CASSLGQGTTGELFF
TRBD1 | TRBJ1-4 | NA | TRBV5-1 | TGCGCCAGCAGCGAGGCAGGGGGTGAAAAACTGTTTTTT | CASSEAGGEKLFF
TRBD2 | TRBJ2-1 | NA | TRBV6-6 | TGTGCCAGCAGCGGACTAGCGAGCAATGAGCAGTTCTTC | CASSGLASNEQFF
TRBD2 | TRBJ2-7 | NA | TRBV7-2 | TGTGCCAGCAGCTCCTCCTCCGGGACTAGCGGGGGGCAGTACTTC | CASSSSSGTSGGQYF
NA | TRBJ1-5 | NA | TRBV19 | TGTGCCAGTAGTATAGGGACCCTCGGGAGCCAGCCCCAGCATTTT | CASSIGTLGSQPQHF
NA | TRBJ2-1 | NA | TRBV30 | TGTGCCGGAGGAGTCAACAATGAGCAGTTCTTC | CAGGVNNEQFF
TRBD1 | TRBJ1-5 | NA | TRBV27 | TGTGCCAGCAGTTTTGGGGACAGGGTGAATCAGCCCCAGCATTTT | CASSFGDRVNQPQHF
TRBD1 | TRBJ2-1 | NA | TRBV7-2 | TGTGCCAGCAGCCCGGACAGGGTTTACAATGAGCAGTTCTTC | CASSPDRVYNEQFF
NA | TRBJ2-7 | NA | TRBV5-5 | TGTGCCAGCAGCTTGGCGGATTATGAGCAGTACTTC | CASSLADYEQYF
NA | TRBJ2-1 | NA | TRBV5-1 | TGCGCCAGCAGCTTGGGCGCTGACAACAATGAGCAGTTCTTC | CASSLGADNNEQFF
TRBD1 | TRBJ1-2 | NA | TRBV6-6 | TGTGCCAGCAGTGCGGACAGGGGGCTTACTATGGGCTACACCTTC | CASSADRGLTMGYTF
NA | TRBJ2-3 | NA | TRBV30 | TGTGCCTGGAACCAGGATGCAGGCACAGATACGCAGTATTTT | CAWNQDAGTDTQYF
NA | TRBJ1-5 | NA | TRBV2 | TGTGCCAGCAGCCCCGAGGGGGGGAATCAGCCCCAGCATTTT | CASSPEGGNQPQHF
TRBD1 | TRBJ1-1 | NA | TRBV6-5 | TGTGCCAGCAGTACCCTACAGGGGATCGCTGAAGCTTTCTTT | CASSTLQGIAEAFF
NA | TRBJ1-1 | NA | TRBV27 | TGTGCCAGCAGTTGGGCTGCCGTACAGGGAATGAACACTGAAGCTTTCTTT | CASSWAAVQGMNTEAFF
NA | TRBJ1-6 | NA | TRBV7-2 | TGTGCCAGCAGCTTAGGGGTCGGGAGTTCACCCCTCCACTTT | CASSLGVGSSPLHF
TRBD1 | TRBJ1-6 | few | TRBV4-3 | TGCGCCAGCAGCCAAGAGACCGGGACAGGGTATTCACCCCTCCACTTT | CASSQETGTGYSPLHF
NA | TRBJ1-5 | once | TRBV6-1 | TGTGCCAGCAGTGAATCCCAGCCCCAGCATTTT | CASSESQPQHF
NA | TRBJ2-2 | NA | TRBV19 | TGTGCCAGTAGTACAGGGTTTCGAACCGGGGAGCTGTTTTTT | CASSTGFRTGELFF
TRBD2 | TRBJ2-3 | NA | TRBV28 | TGTGCCAGCAGCCTCAGCGGGGGTAACCGATTTAGCACAGATACGCAGTATTTT | CASSLSGGNRFSTDTQYF
TRBD2 | TRBJ2-3 | NA | TRBV2 | TGTGCCAGCAGTGATTCCGGGAGGGTAGATACGCAGTATTTT | CASSDSGRVDTQYF